Listed here are 32 T cell receptor beta chains from one sample, sequenced in a study of CD8 T cells in Susac syndrome. RNA totalling about 0.5 to 1 ug underwent reverse transcription with random hexamers. TCRdb passed the immunoSEQ multiplex PCR reads through MiXCR, listing each CDR3 protein once. The data hold approximately 170,000 distinct CDR3 sequences, with 92% observed a single time. Material for sequencing was CD4+ T cells from PBMCs. All receptors come from a human donor in good health.

The chain combines TRBV6-5 with TRBJ2-5, with TRBD1 matching over 11 bases. V lost 2 bases and J lost 3; bases outside the gene matches: 5. Looked up from germline, CDR1 is MNHEY and CDR2 is SVGAGI. This CDR3 is 16 amino acids long. The CDR3 coding sequence is TGTGCCAGCAGTTACATTGGGACAGGGGGGAAAGAGACCCAGTACTTC. This codes for CASSYIGTGGKETQYF.

CDR3 nucleotide sequence: TGTGCCAGCCAGGAGATGAACACTGAAGCTTTCTTT. Protein product: CASQEMNTEAFF. V is TRBV6-2 or TRBV6-3 and J is TRBJ1-1; D uncertain. Per the germline V gene, CDR1 is MNHEY and CDR2 is SVGEGT. The V gene lost 8 bases and the J gene lost 0 bases, with 7 bases spanning the gap. This CDR3 has 12 amino acids.

V gene TRBV14 combines with J gene TRBJ2-4; D unclear. Germline CDR1 is SGHDN and CDR2 is FVKESK. CDR3 length: 14 amino acids. The ends were cut back, 0 bases at V and 0 bases at J, with 3 bases in the middle. CDR3 nucleotide sequence: TGTGCCAGCAGCCAAGACGGAGCCAAAAACATTCAGTACTTC. This codes for CASSQDGAKNIQYF.

V gene TRBV20-1 combines with J gene TRBJ1-3; possible D gene TRBD1, 6 bases. The CDR3 covers 15 residues. V gave up 5 bases and J gave up 3 bases, with 17 bases separating them. Germline V gene lookup returns CDR1 DFQATT and CDR2 SNEGSKA (reference sequence). CDR3 sequence (DNA): TGCAGTGCTCGACAATCCGGGACAATTGGAAACACCATATATTTT. It specifies CSARQSGTIGNTIYF.

This rearrangement joins TRBV6-5 to TRBJ1-3, with unresolved D. Germline V gene data show CDR1 as MNHEY and CDR2 as SVGAGI. The CDR3 contains 13 residues. The V end was cut by 5 bases, the J end by 2 bases, with 7 bases between. DNA of the CDR3: TGTGCCAGCAGTCACCGAGCTGGAAACACCATATATTTT. The encoded protein is CASSHRAGNTIYF.

The CDR3 here is CASNPGTATYEQYF. Written as DNA, the CDR3 is TGTGCCAGTAACCCCGGGACGGCCACCTACGAGCAGTACTTC. V gene TRBV19 combines with J gene TRBJ2-7; D tentatively reads TRBD1 or TRBD2 (5 bases each). Trimming left V 7 bases short and J 2 bases short, with 15 bases between. Looked up from germline, CDR1 is LNHDA and CDR2 is SQIVND (reference sequence). The CDR3 covers 14 residues.

The V call is TRBV6-1, the J call TRBJ2-2; TRBD1 matches at 7 bases. Germline V gene sequence: CDR1 MNHNS, CDR2 SASEGT. The CDR3 spans 15 residues. The V segment lost 6 bases and the J segment 0 bases; nucleotides outside the gene matches: 4. CDR3 in DNA: TGTGCCAGCAGGAACCAGGGGGCGAACACCGGGGAGCTGTTTTTT. It encodes CASRNQGANTGELFF.

V gene TRBV29-1 combines with J gene TRBJ1-4; 7 nucleotides align to TRBD1. Germline V lookup: CDR1 SQVTM, CDR2 ANQGSEA. J gave up 7 bases and V 4 bases, and 9 bases lay outside the gene matches. This CDR3 region has 14 residues. The CDR3 nucleotides read TGCAGCGTTGGCGAGTCAGGGGGAGTTGAAAAACTGTTTTTT. Amino acids: CSVGESGGVEKLFF.

The chain has TRBV7-9 and TRBJ1-1, with 7 bases aligning to TRBD1. Germline trimming cut 7 bases from V and 5 bases from J; bases unmatched to any gene: 10. The CDR3 is 14 amino acids. CDR1 and CDR2 (germline): SEHNR, FQNEAQ (reference sequence). CDR3 residues: CASNTGAGRTEAFF. CDR3 in DNA: TGTGCCAGCAATACAGGGGCAGGGAGGACTGAAGCTTTCTTT.

This chain connects TRBV18 to TRBJ2-5; D ambiguous. Per the germline V gene, CDR1 is KGHSH and CDR2 is LQKENI. The V end was cut by 2 bases, the J end by 4 bases, with 11 bases between. The CDR3 is 14 amino acids. The CDR3 spells CASSPSNSIETQYF. CDR3 DNA sequence: TGTGCCAGCTCACCATCGAACAGCATAGAGACCCAGTACTTC.

This clonotype was seen a few times. V gene TRBV6-1 combines with J gene TRBJ2-4; possibly TRBD1 or TRBD2 for D (5 bases each). TRBJ2-5 explains the end of the DNA better; the J call may be wrong. Germline CDR1 MNHNS, CDR2 SASEGT. CDR3 length: 13 amino acids. This CDR3 is CASSEGDLTTQYF. CDR3 DNA sequence: TGTGCCAGCAGTGAAGGGGACCTTACGACCCAGTACTTC.

This sequence joins TRBV7-9 and TRBJ2-2, with D unclear. The V end was cut by 2 bases, the J end by 6 bases, with 4 bases between. Looked up from germline, CDR1 is SEHNR and CDR2 is FQNEAQ (reference sequence). The CDR3 covers 12 residues. CDR3 sequence (DNA): TGTGCCAGCAGCTTATGGGCCGGGGAGCTGTTTTTT. Its translation is CASSLWAGELFF.

Concerning this clonotype: The CDR3 carries no conserved terminal phenylalanine or tryptophan, so it likely arises from a read error. The rearrangement joins TRBV19 to TRBJ2-2; TRBD1 matches at 9 bases. The length of the CDR3 is 16 residues. V was clipped by 6 bases and J by 3 bases; unmatched bases: 8. Looked up from germline, CDR1 is LNHDA and CDR2 is SQIVND (reference sequence). CDR3 loop: CASRPRDRAYTGELFV. The CDR3 region has the DNA TGTGCCAGTAGACCCCGGGACAGGGCGTACACCGGGGAGCTGTTTGTT.

The chain has TRBV28 and TRBJ2-7; TRBD1 agrees at 8 bases. The CDR3 is 13 amino acids. Germline lookup yields CDR1 MDHEN and CDR2 SYDVKM. J was trimmed by 4 bases and V by 4 bases; bases with no gene match: 3. The CDR3 region is CASSYDRGYEQYF. CDR3 nucleotide sequence: TGTGCCAGCAGTTATGACAGGGGTTACGAGCAGTACTTC.

The chain carries TRBV3-1 and TRBJ2-1; D may be TRBD2 (6 bases). The CDR3 spans 13 residues. Trimming removed 4 bases from V and 3 bases from J, with 7 bases in between. CDR1 is LGHDT and CDR2 is YNNKEL in the germline V gene (reference sequence). As DNA, the CDR3 is TGTGCCAGCAGCCTGGACTACTACAATGAGCAGTTCTTC. Amino acid sequence: CASSLDYYNEQFF.

This sequence joins TRBV18 and TRBJ1-6; a possible D gene is TRBD1 (6 bases). The CDR3 sequence is 13 residues long. The germline V and J ends were trimmed by 8 bases and 10 bases, with 15 bases remaining between them. Germline CDR1 is KGHSH and CDR2 is LQKENI. In DNA, the CDR3 is TGTGCCAGCCAACGGGACAATTCGTCACCCCTCCACTTT. It translates to CASQRDNSSPLHF.

The chain uses TRBV14 and TRBJ1-2, with D possibly matching TRBD1 (6 bases). Trimming shortened V by 6 bases and J by 4 bases, and 12 bases separated the two germline ends. Looked up from germline, CDR1 is SGHDN and CDR2 is FVKESK. This CDR3 is built from 13 residues. CDR3 amino acids: CASSSGHFYGYTF. The CDR3 DNA reads TGTGCCAGCAGTTCGGGACACTTCTATGGCTACACCTTC.

This clonotype was found once. The chain recombines TRBV7-2 with TRBJ1-2; no firm D call. The V end lost 4 bases, the J end lost 7 bases, and 19 bases lay between the germline ends. Germline CDR1 reads SGHTA; CDR2 reads FQGNSA. The CDR3 sequence is 15 residues long. The CDR3 coding sequence is TGTGCCAGCAGCTCTCAGGCGGGCAGCCCAGGTGGCTACACCTTC. This encodes CASSSQAGSPGGYTF.

The chain is built from TRBV12-3 or TRBV12-4 and TRBJ2-2, with TRBD2 matching over 15 bases. Trimming cost V 5 bases and J 3 bases; bases outside gene matches: 13. This CDR3 contains 20 residues. The CDR3 is CASSLTPGLAGGVDTGELFF. CDR3 coding DNA: TGTGCCAGCAGTCTTACACCCGGACTAGCGGGAGGGGTGGACACCGGGGAGCTGTTTTTT.

The V and J genes are TRBV20-1 and TRBJ2-7; D may be TRBD1 or TRBD2 (5 bases each). The CDR3 length is 15 residues. Trimming shortened V by 0 bases and J by 5 bases, and 17 bases separated the two germline ends. Looked up from germline, CDR1 is DFQATT and CDR2 is SNEGSKA (reference sequence). The CDR3 here is CSAREIGTRPNEQYF. CDR3 DNA: TGCAGTGCTAGAGAAATCGGGACCCGTCCCAACGAGCAGTACTTC.

The chain recombines TRBV6-2 or TRBV6-3 with TRBJ2-3; TRBD1 aligns across 8 bases. Looked up from germline, CDR1 is MNHEY and CDR2 is SVGEGT. With V trimmed by 11 bases and J by 2 bases, 6 bases remained unmatched. This CDR3 is built from 13 residues. The DNA of the CDR3 is TGTGCCGGAGGGGACAGGAACACAGATACGCAGTATTTT. Amino acids: CAGGDRNTDTQYF.

This sequence joins TRBV19 and TRBJ2-5; 9 nucleotides match TRBD1. The CDR3 is 15 residues long. Germline lookup yields CDR1 LNHDA and CDR2 SQIVND (reference sequence). The junction had 8 bases not matched to a gene; V was cut back by 4 bases and J by 5 bases. DNA for the CDR3: TGTGCCAGTAGTACACCGGGACAGGGACGGGAGACCCAGTACTTC. Its protein is CASSTPGQGRETQYF.

This clonotype showed up just a few times. The genes are TRBV7-9 and TRBJ2-2, with 9 positions matching TRBD1. V dropped 5 bases and J dropped 0; count of bases not matched to a gene: 4. This CDR3 region has 16 residues. Germline-derived CDR1 and CDR2 are SEHNR and FQNEAQ (reference sequence). For the CDR3, the DNA is TGTGCCAGCAGCCCGCGGACAGGGGCGAACACCGGGGAGCTGTTTTTT. Its protein product is CASSPRTGANTGELFF.

This rearrangement joins TRBV2 to TRBJ1-1, with D possibly TRBD1 on 5 matching bases. The germline V and J ends were trimmed by 1 base and 11 bases, with 8 bases remaining between them. Per the germline V gene, CDR1 is SNHLY and CDR2 is FYNNEI. This CDR3 is built from 11 residues. CDR3 DNA: TGTGCCAGCAGTGAAGACAGGCCCGCTTTCTTT. It specifies CASSEDRPAFF.

V is TRBV5-1 and J is TRBJ1-5; D might be TRBD1 (5 bases). Trimming stripped 4 bases from V and 3 bases from J, with 14 bases between. Per the germline V gene, CDR1 is SGHRS and CDR2 is YFSETQ. This CDR3 has 15 residues. This chain's CDR3 is CASSQAPGFNQPQHF. CDR3 sequence (DNA): TGCGCCAGCAGCCAGGCCCCAGGGTTCAATCAGCCCCAGCATTTT. Based on the CDR3 plus reference TRBV5-1 and TRBJ1-5, the full variable domain is KAGVTQTPRYLIKTRGQQVTLSCSPISGHRSVSWYQQTPGQGLQFLFEYFSETQRNKGNFPGRFSGRQFSNSRSEMNVSTLELGDSALYLCASSQAPGFNQPQHFGDGTRLSIL.

This chain connects TRBV20-1 to TRBJ1-6; D unresolved. Between the trimmed V and J ends, which lost 6 bases and 7 bases, there was a span of 10 bases. Germline assignment: CDR1 DFQATT and CDR2 SNEGSKA (reference sequence). CDR3 length: 12 residues. This chain's CDR3 is CSALAINSPLHF. The CDR3 bases are TGCAGTGCATTAGCCATCAATTCACCCCTCCACTTT.

V gene TRBV20-1 combines with J gene TRBJ2-7; D perhaps matches TRBD2 (6 bases). V lost 6 bases and J 4 bases, leaving 22 bases between the germline ends. Germline V gene data show CDR1 as DFQATT and CDR2 as SNEGSKA (reference sequence). The CDR3 contains 15 residues. CDR3 sequence: CSAEGLRVGLYEQYF. The CDR3 DNA follows: TGCAGTGCGGAGGGACTGAGGGTGGGTTTGTACGAGCAGTACTTC.

This clonotype appeared once. The V gene is TRBV2, the J gene TRBJ2-5, with a possible D match to TRBD2 (5 bases). V was shortened by 5 bases and J by 7 bases, with 14 bases between the two germline ends. The CDR3 length is 13 residues. CDR1 and CDR2 from the germline V gene are SNHLY and FYNNEI. CDR3 residues: CASSSDQEGTQYF. The DNA for the CDR3 is TGTGCCAGCAGTTCGGACCAAGAGGGGACCCAGTACTTC.

Only one count was recorded for this clonotype. The rearrangement links TRBV12-3 or TRBV12-4 to TRBJ1-6, with a weak D call TRBD1 (5 bases). The ends were cut back, 6 bases at V and 9 bases at J, with 12 bases in the middle. The CDR3 runs 13 residues. The CDR3 here is CASRRDVGSPLHF. CDR3 DNA: TGTGCCAGCAGGCGGGACGTAGGTTCACCCCTCCACTTT.

This clonotype was counted only a few times. The chain combines TRBV12-3 or TRBV12-4 with TRBJ2-3; no clear D gene. V lost 3 bases, J lost 5 bases, and 3 bases lay in between. This CDR3 comprises 11 residues. The CDR3: CASSFGDTQYF. CDR3 nucleotide sequence: TGTGCCAGCAGTTTTGGAGATACGCAGTATTTT.

This clonotype was seen only once. The rearrangement links TRBV7-9 to TRBJ2-3; TRBD2 aligns across 13 bases. The V and J ends lost 3 bases and 5 bases, in that order; junction bases with no gene match: 2. Germline V gene lookup returns CDR1 SEHNR and CDR2 FQNEAQ (reference sequence). CDR3 length: 15 amino acids. CDR3 DNA: TGTGCCAGCAGCTTCACTAGCGGGAGGGAAGATACGCAGTATTTT. The encoded protein is CASSFTSGREDTQYF.

The chain carries TRBV27 and TRBJ2-2; TRBD1 matches 7 bases. Trimming removed 2 bases from V and 7 bases from J; junction bases left unmatched: 7. This CDR3 spans 15 amino acids. CDR1 and CDR2 (germline): MNHEY, SMNVEV (reference sequence). In DNA, the CDR3 is TGTGCCAGCAGTTTAATGGGACAGTATAGCGGGGAGCTGTTTTTT. Its protein is CASSLMGQYSGELFF.